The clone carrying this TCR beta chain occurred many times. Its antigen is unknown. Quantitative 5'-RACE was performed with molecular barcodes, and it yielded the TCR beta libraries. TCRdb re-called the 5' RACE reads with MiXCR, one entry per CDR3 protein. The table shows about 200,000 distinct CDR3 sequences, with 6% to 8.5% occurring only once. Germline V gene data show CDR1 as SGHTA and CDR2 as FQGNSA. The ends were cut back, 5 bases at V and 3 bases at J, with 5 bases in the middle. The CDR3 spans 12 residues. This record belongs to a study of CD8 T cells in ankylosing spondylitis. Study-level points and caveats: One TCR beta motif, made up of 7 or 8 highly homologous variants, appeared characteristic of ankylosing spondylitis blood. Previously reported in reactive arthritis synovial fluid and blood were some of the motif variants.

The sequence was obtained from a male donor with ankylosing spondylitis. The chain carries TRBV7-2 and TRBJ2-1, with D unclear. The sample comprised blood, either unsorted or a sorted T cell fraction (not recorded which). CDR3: CASSLIYNEQFF. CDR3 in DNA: TGTGCCAGCAGCCTCATCTACAATGAGCAGTTCTTC.